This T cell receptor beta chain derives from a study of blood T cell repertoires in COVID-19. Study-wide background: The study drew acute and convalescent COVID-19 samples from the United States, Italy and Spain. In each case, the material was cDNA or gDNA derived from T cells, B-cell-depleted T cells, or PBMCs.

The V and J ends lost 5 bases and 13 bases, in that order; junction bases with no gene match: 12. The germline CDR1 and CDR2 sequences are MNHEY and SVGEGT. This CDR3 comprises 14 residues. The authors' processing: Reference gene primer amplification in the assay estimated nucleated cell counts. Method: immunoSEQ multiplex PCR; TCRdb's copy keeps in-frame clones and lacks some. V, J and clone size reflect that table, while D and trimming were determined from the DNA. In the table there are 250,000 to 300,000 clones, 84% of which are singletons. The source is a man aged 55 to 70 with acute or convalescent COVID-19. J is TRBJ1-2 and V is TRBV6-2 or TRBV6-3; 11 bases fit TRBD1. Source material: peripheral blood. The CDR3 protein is CASSLDIAGTGGTF. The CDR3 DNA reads TGTGCCAGCAGTCTTGATATCGCCGGGACAGGGGGCACCTTC.